This T cell receptor (beta chain) was sequenced in a study of OX40 agonist ivuxolimab in advanced cancers. Context from the whole study: The costimulatory receptor OX40 (CD134) was targeted by ivuxolimab, a fully human IgG2 agonistic monoclonal antibody. Partial responses were achieved by three dose-escalation patients, of whom one had hepatocellular carcinoma and two had cutaneous melanoma. Of the approximately 50 dose-escalation patients, hepatocellular carcinoma was present in around 19, melanoma in roughly 15, renal cell carcinoma in 9 and head and neck cancer in 9. Intravenous ivuxolimab was administered to patients every 2 weeks at six dose levels: 0.01, 0.1, 0.3, 1.5, 3 and 10 mg/kg. A male proportion of 75% to 85% and a mean age of approximately 58 years, ranging from about 23 to 90, were recorded for the dose-escalation cohort. The monotherapy dose-escalation portion (N = 52 patients) of the phase I ivuxolimab trial is reported in the paper. Patients were allowed to have had prior anti-PD-1, anti-PD-L1 or anti-CTLA-4 therapy, and 40% to 45% of the dose-escalation patients had previously received checkpoint inhibitors. Peripheral TCRbeta sequencing aimed to test whether ivuxolimab altered TCR sequence diversity and caused clonal T-cell expansion.

To sequence the TCRbeta CDR3 region, genomic DNA was isolated from the sorted cells. The immunoSEQ Assay was used for sequencing of TCRbeta CDR3 regions. What TCRdb holds here is the immuneACCESS table cut down to in-frame rearrangements. Part of the clones is not present; checked against another copy, under half of the missing clones reflect an unresolved V gene, and the others are unexplained. The sample table contains more than 90,000 clones; only one count was recorded for under 85% of them. The leading ten clones occupy 5.5% of the sample. What the authors observed across the whole study: After ivuxolimab, CD8+ T cells had more expanded clones than CD4+ T cells on average. Low levels of normalized T-cell clonal expansion were also seen in some nonresponding patients. In the 0.1-3.0 mg/kg groups, partial responders had among the lowest normalized peripheral clonal expansion, particularly in CD8+ T cells. At doses of 0.1 to 3.0 mg/kg, clonal expansion of both CD4+ and CD8+ T cells in blood was seen between baseline and week 6. The antigen specificity of the clonally expanded peripheral T cells was not determined.

On this clone itself: Its antigen is unknown. The record has no base qualities; no much larger clone is one base away.

The trial excluded patients who had a history of autoimmune disease or who were on systemic immunosuppression. In every dose cohort, peripheral blood was drawn for TCR sequencing at baseline, cycle 4 day 1, and cycle 7 day 1. The samples were taken from a phase I, first-in-human, multicenter, open-label dose-escalation trial of ivuxolimab. Adults with locally advanced or metastatic head and neck squamous cell, hepatocellular, melanoma or renal cell carcinoma were enrolled in the trial. Before TCR sequencing, CD4+ T cells and CD8+ T cells from peripheral blood were sorted into separate populations. The CDR3 sequence holds 14 residues, the cysteine and phenylalanine included. CDR3 DNA only is kept here, 42 bases in frame from base 1. The germline V end is reduced by 3 bases and the J end by 7 bases; junction bases left unmatched: 7. For CDR1 and CDR2, the germline V gene lists SGHNT and YENEEA.

This TCR was sampled from an adult with an advanced solid tumor such as melanoma, head and neck, liver or kidney cancer. The sequence joins TRBV11-3 to TRBJ2-7; 9 central bases correspond to TRBD2. The material sequenced was CD4+ or CD8+ T cells sorted from blood, taken in a trial of the OX40 agonist ivuxolimab. The CDR3 in this case is CASSFGGGAREQYF. The base sequence is TGTGCCAGCAGCTTTGGCGGGGGGGCTCGGGAGCAGTACTTC.